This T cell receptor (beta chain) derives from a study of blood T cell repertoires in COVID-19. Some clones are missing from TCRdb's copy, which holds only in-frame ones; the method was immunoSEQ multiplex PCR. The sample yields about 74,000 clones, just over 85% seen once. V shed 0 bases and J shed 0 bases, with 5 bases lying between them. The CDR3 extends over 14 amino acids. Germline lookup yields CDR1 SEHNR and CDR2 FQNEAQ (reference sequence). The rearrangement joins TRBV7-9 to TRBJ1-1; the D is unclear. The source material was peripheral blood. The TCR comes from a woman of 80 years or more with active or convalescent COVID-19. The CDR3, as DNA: TGTGCCAGCAGCTTAGCCCAGATGAACACTGAAGCTTTCTTT. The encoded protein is CASSLAQMNTEAFF. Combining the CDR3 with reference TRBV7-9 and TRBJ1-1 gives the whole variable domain DTGVSQNPRHKITKRGQNVTFRCDPISEHNRLYWYRQTLGQGPEFLTYFQNEAQLEKSRLLSDRFSAERPKGSFSTLEIQRTEQGDSAMYLCASSLAQMNTEAFFGQGTRLTVV.